This T cell receptor beta chain was sequenced in a study of post-analysis software for immune sequencing data. The study's findings and limits: There were roughly 5 TRBV segments more frequent in patients than controls, and TRBV5-6, TRBV5-1 and TRBV20-1 were among them.

The CDR3 is 13 residues long. The V and J ends lost 0 bases and 12 bases respectively, with 9 bases between them. Per the germline V gene, CDR1 is MNHNY and CDR2 is SVGAGI (reference sequence). Prepared TCR beta cDNA libraries contained unique molecular identifiers. MiXCR was run by TCRdb on the PCR reads, yielding one entry per CDR3 protein. The sample has about 540,000 distinct CDR3 sequences; around a third are singletons. A few counts support this clonotype. Its target is not known. The V call is TRBV6-6, the J call TRBJ1-6, with D hard to call. Sequenced: blood. This clonotype originated in a girl aged 2-17 years with multiple sclerosis. DNA for the CDR3: TGTGCCAGCAGTTACTCTACGGACTTACCCCTCCACTTT. Amino acid sequence: CASSYSTDLPLHF.